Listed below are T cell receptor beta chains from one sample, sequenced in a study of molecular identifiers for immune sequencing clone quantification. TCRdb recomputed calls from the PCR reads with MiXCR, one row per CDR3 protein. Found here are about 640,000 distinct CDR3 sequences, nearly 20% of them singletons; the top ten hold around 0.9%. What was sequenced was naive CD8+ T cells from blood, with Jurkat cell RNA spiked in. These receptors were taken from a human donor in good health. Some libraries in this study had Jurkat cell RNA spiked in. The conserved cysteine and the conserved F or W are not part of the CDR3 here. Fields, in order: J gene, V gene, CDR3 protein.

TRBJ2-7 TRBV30 AWSAGTGPYEQY
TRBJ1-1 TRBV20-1 SAREARGTEAF
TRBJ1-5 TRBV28 ASSLYGGRQEDFTQH
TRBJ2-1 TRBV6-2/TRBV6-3 ASSYSGLAGGVRGQF
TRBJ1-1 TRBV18 ASSPAGSTEAF
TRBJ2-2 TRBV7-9 ASSPTGERF
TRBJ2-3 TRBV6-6 ASSYSNPRGTDTQY
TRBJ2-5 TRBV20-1 SARDPKRVQY
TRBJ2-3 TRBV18 ASSPDGIPTDTQY
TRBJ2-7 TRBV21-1 ASSKFEQY